The present T cell receptor beta chain was sequenced within a study of cytomegalovirus exposure and HLA in healthy donors. Study context: HLA-typed donors contributed about 85 million unique TCRs, which were held in an early data release.

In regard to this clone: The antigen is not known.

With 4 bases clipped from V and 4 bases from J, the junction kept 6 bases outside the gene matches. This CDR3 is 14 amino acids long. CDR1 is SGHNT, CDR2 YYREEE, per germline (reference sequence). Whole-study findings and limits: Highest at DRB1 and lowest at HLA-C, TCR association rates differed among HLA loci in a later analysis.

The primer mix had 60 Vbeta and 13 Jbeta primers. Authors' analysis steps: Later, 65 million to 90 million unique TCR beta chains were counted in an analysis, and about 12 million of them were shared. Using immunoSEQ multiplex PCR, the repertoire was profiled, and TCRdb retains in-frame clones only, with some absent. V, J and clone size derive from that table, while D and trimming were established from the DNA sequence. The profile shows about 110,000 clones, around 79% of them singletons. The clonotype originates from a man aged 55 to 70 in good health and CMV-seronegative. The V call is TRBV5-4, the J call TRBJ2-5; TRBD1 matches 8 bases. Sequencing input: PBMCs. The CDR3 reads CASSPGQGGETQYF. DNA of the CDR3: TGTGCCAGCAGCCCTGGACAGGGCGGAGAGACCCAGTACTTC.